The sequence of this TCR beta chain was determined in a study of T cells in Graves' hyperthyroidism and ophthalmopathy. Across the whole study: At the time of initial diagnosis and before any treatment, peripheral blood was collected.

Findings and limits, study-wide: The model predicted ophthalmopathy a median roughly 6.3 months before onset.

Among ophthalmopathy patients, the Clinical Activity Score reached at least 3, the NOSPECS grade reached at least 4, and duration remained under 3 months. This sample holds PBMCs from approximately 9 ml fresh peripheral blood. As for this clonotype: Its specificity is unknown. One base away lies a much larger clone, so this may be a sequencing read error.

RNA transcripts gave rise to amplified TCR beta CDR3 regions. A first-round RT-PCR of the TCR CDR3 used the HTBI primer set. TCRdb fed the multiplex PCR reads into MiXCR, producing one record per CDR3 protein. The sample has a few hundred thousand distinct CDR3 sequences, approximately 15% seen once. The sequence was obtained from a woman in her forties with Graves' ophthalmopathy. The sample taken for sequencing was blood.

CDR3 residues: CAGSPSPPGQGNEQFF. CDR3 sequence (DNA): TGTGCCGGCAGCCCCAGTCCCCCGGGACAGGGAAATGAGCAGTTCTTC. The chain carries TRBV7-2 and TRBJ2-1; 9 bases are a match to TRBD1. The length of the CDR3 is 16 residues. Germline V gene sequence: CDR1 SGHTA, CDR2 FQGNSA. The full variable domain, its missing parts supplied by reference TRBV7-2 and TRBJ2-1, is GAGVSQSPSNKVTEKGKDVELRCDPISGHTALYWYRQSLGQGLEFLIYFQGNSAPDKSGLPSDRFSAERTGGSVSTLTIQRTQQEDSAVYLCAGSPSPPGQGNEQFFGPGTRLTVL.